This T cell receptor (beta chain) was identified during a study of neurological immune-mediated disorders. This clonotype was seen repeatedly, ten times or more. The cDNA was synthesized by means of template-switch 5'RACE, which was carried out with 10-nucleotide random UMIs. A single run covered 15-18 subjects with over 190 million TCR-beta sequences. TCRdb passed the 5' RACE reads through MiXCR, listing each CDR3 protein once. The sample lists 20,000 to 25,000 distinct CDR3 sequences; roughly 15% were seen once. This TCR was recovered from a female donor with HTLV-1-associated myelopathy (HAM/TSP). Sample: PBMCs.

The CDR3 loop reads CASSLVVNGQGVHQPQHF. In DNA, the CDR3 is TGTGCCAGCAGCTTAGTGGTGAATGGCCAGGGCGTCCATCAGCCCCAGCATTTT. This chain joins TRBV7-9 and TRBJ1-5, with D perhaps matching TRBD1 (5 bases). V was shortened by 1 base and J by 5 bases, with 21 bases between the two germline ends. This CDR3 is 18 amino acids long. The germline V gene has CDR1 SEHNR and CDR2 FQNEAQ (reference sequence).